The sample holds a few counts of the clone carrying this T cell receptor (beta chain). No antigen is known for it. The source of the sample is a study of T cells in Graves' hyperthyroidism and ophthalmopathy. Study-wide results and limits: Blood also contained most expanded thyroid clonotypes above 0.001. Ophthalmopathy, as predicted by the model, came a median roughly 6.5 months after the prediction.

The authors deemed Graves' hyperthyroidism stable absent ophthalmopathy progression within 18 months. The study left out patients who had uncontrolled infection, other autoimmune disease, pregnancy or lactation. The CDR3 sequence is 15 residues long. V gave up 4 bases and J gave up 0 bases; unmatched junction bases: 5. Germline V lookup: CDR1 MDHEN, CDR2 SYDVKM. The CDR3 regions of TCR beta were amplified from RNA transcripts. HTBI primers were the set used in a first-round RT-PCR of the TCR CDR3. TCRdb used MiXCR to reprocess the multiplex PCR reads, holding one entry per CDR3 protein. The table includes around 760,000 distinct CDR3 sequences, just over 35% detected once.

V and J are TRBV28 and TRBJ1-1, with 7 nucleotides matching TRBD1. This TCR was recovered from a woman in her thirties or forties with Graves' hyperthyroidism. The source material was blood. CDR3: CASSSDRRLNTEAFF. The DNA of the CDR3 is TGTGCCAGCAGTTCGGACAGGAGGCTGAACACTGAAGCTTTCTTT. Drawing the rest from reference TRBV28 and TRBJ1-1, the complete variable domain is DVKVTQSSRYLVKRTGEKVFLECVQDMDHENMFWYRQDPGLGLRLIYFSYDVKMKEKGDIPEGYSVSREKKERFSLILESASTNQTSMYLCASSSDRRLNTEAFFGQGTRLTVV.